The rows below give T cell receptor beta chains drawn from one sample of a study of beta chain features in type 1 diabetes. TCRdb's copy holds only in-frame clones and misses some; the assay was immunoSEQ multiplex PCR. Here the sample spans some 150,000 clones, about 13% being singletons. Specimen: central memory CD4+ T cells from blood. These receptors were obtained from a man younger than 35 with type 1 diabetes. CDR3s include the opening cysteine and the closing phenylalanine or tryptophan. D genes are given only for firm matches. Not every row has a clone size; where given, it reads once, few, many or a size class.

v_call,d_call,clone_size,j_call,cdr3_aa,cdr3_nt
TRBV30,NA,NA,TRBJ1-4,CAWSTADGREKLFF,TGTGCCTGGAGTACAGCAGATGGGCGAGAAAAACTGTTTTTT
TRBV6-1,NA,NA,TRBJ2-3,CASRFGGPTDTQYF,TGTGCCAGCAGGTTCGGGGGGCCGACAGATACGCAGTATTTT
TRBV29-1,NA,NA,TRBJ2-6,CSVELSAGANVLTF,TGCAGCGTTGAACTAAGTGCCGGGGCCAACGTCCTGACTTTC
TRBV7-8,TRBD1,NA,TRBJ2-2,CASRRTGGVLNTGELFF,TGTGCCAGCAGAAGGACAGGGGGCGTCCTGAACACCGGGGAGCTGTTTTTT
TRBV7-9,TRBD1,NA,TRBJ2-2,CASSLWTGDTGELFF,TGTGCCAGCAGCTTATGGACAGGGGACACCGGGGAGCTGTTTTTT
TRBV30,NA,few,TRBJ1-1,CAWRLQGVESGAFF,TGTGCCTGGAGGTTACAGGGTGTCGAATCCGGAGCTTTCTTT
TRBV5-6,NA,NA,TRBJ1-2,CASSPDQKGYGYTF,TGTGCCAGCAGCCCGGACCAAAAGGGCTATGGCTACACCTTC
TRBV6-1,NA,few,TRBJ1-2,CASSESGVLGGYTF,TGTGCCAGCAGTGAATCAGGGGTTTTGGGTGGCTACACCTTC
TRBV6-1,NA,NA,TRBJ1-1,CASSPRGDNTEAFF,TGTGCCAGCAGTCCCCGGGGGGACAACACTGAAGCTTTCTTT
TRBV7-3,NA,NA,TRBJ1-4,CASGERGEKLFF,TGTGCCAGCGGGGAGAGGGGTGAAAAACTGTTTTTT
TRBV2,TRBD1,NA,TRBJ2-3,CASTTQGQTDTQYF,TGTGCCAGTACTACACAGGGGCAAACAGATACGCAGTATTTT
TRBV4-1,NA,many,TRBJ1-5,CASSQDGSMSLQHF,TGCGCCAGCAGCCAAGATGGATCGATGAGTCTCCAGCATTTT
TRBV7-9,NA,NA,TRBJ1-2,CASSPGRTDANYGYTF,TGTGCCAGCAGCCCTGGGAGGACAGACGCTAACTATGGCTACACCTTC
TRBV6-5,NA,NA,TRBJ2-5,CASSYIAQQETQYF,TGTGCCAGCAGTTACATCGCGCAACAAGAGACCCAGTACTTC
TRBV10-3,TRBD1,many,TRBJ2-7,CAISESGTDYEQYF,TGTGCCATCAGTGAGTCTGGGACAGACTACGAGCAGTACTTC
TRBV18,NA,many,TRBJ2-4,CASSPQGFDIQYF,TGTGCCAGCTCACCACAGGGATTTGACATTCAGTACTTC
TRBV30,NA,NA,TRBJ2-5,CAWSLWGRETQYF,TGTGCCTGGAGTCTCTGGGGCCGGGAGACCCAGTACTTC
TRBV7-9,NA,NA,TRBJ2-2,CASGPQTGELFF,TGTGCCAGCGGCCCCCAGACCGGGGAGCTGTTTTTT
TRBV2,NA,few,TRBJ1-1,CASSASFNTEAFF,TGTGCCAGCAGTGCCTCTTTCAACACTGAAGCTTTCTTT
TRBV5-6,NA,NA,TRBJ2-4,CASSLRLGNQYF,TGTGCCAGCAGCCTGCGACTAGGGAATCAGTACTTC
TRBV2,NA,few,TRBJ2-7,CASSEVYEQYF,TGTGCCAGCAGTGAAGTCTACGAGCAGTACTTC
TRBV4-2,TRBD2,NA,TRBJ2-7,CASRAGEGRGYEQYF,TGTGCCAGCAGGGCCGGTGAGGGGAGGGGTTACGAGCAGTACTTC
TRBV7-6,NA,NA,TRBJ1-2,CASSLGGYGYTF,TGTGCCAGCAGCTTAGGAGGTTATGGCTACACCTTC
TRBV15,NA,NA,TRBJ1-6,CAASRDGVGNYNSPLHF,TGTGCCGCCAGCAGAGATGGCGTGGGGAACTATAATTCACCCCTCCACTTT
TRBV7-3,NA,few,TRBJ2-3,CASSPVGGQDTQYF,TGTGCCAGCAGCCCCGTGGGGGGACAAGATACGCAGTATTTT
TRBV25-1,TRBD1,few,TRBJ1-5,CASSAPGQGPVQPQHF,TGTGCCAGCAGTGCCCCGGGACAGGGTCCGGTTCAGCCCCAGCATTTT
TRBV7-6,TRBD1,few,TRBJ2-7,CASSPQGGGQGVEQYF,TGTGCCAGCAGCCCCCAAGGGGGGGGACAGGGTGTCGAGCAGTACTTC
TRBV27,NA,NA,TRBJ2-3,CASTSGPGRGTDTQYF,TGTGCCAGCACCAGCGGACCGGGACGAGGGACAGATACGCAGTATTTT
TRBV9,NA,NA,TRBJ2-3,CASSVGARSPDTQYF,TGTGCCAGCAGCGTAGGTGCCAGGAGCCCAGATACGCAGTATTTT